The 22 T cell receptor beta chains presented below share a single source sample, sequenced in a study of metastatic and nonmetastatic thyroid tumors. Each patient went into thyroid surgery without having received any treatment. Using MiXCR, TCRdb re-called clones from the PCR reads. This table holds 23,000 or so clones, about 20% found once. Specimen: blood. The source is a male donor with papillary thyroid cancer or a benign thyroid nodule (not recorded which). Some clones in this sample may be carry-over from other donors' samples.

CDR3 sequence (DNA): TGTGCCAGCAGTCTTATGGCGTCAACTCCCTATAATTCACCCCTCCACTTT. Its translation: CASSLMASTPYNSPLHF. This chain uses TRBV11-2 with TRBJ1-6, with unresolved D. The ends were cut back, 6 bases at V and 2 bases at J, with 17 bases in the middle. The CDR3 length is 17 residues. The germline V gene encodes CDR1 SGHAT and CDR2 FQNNGV.

This rearrangement joins TRBV4-2 to TRBJ2-1, with 11 bases matching TRBD1. The germline V gene encodes CDR1 LGHNA and CDR2 YNFKEQ. The junction had 7 bases not matched to a gene; V was cut back by 1 base and J by 8 bases. This CDR3 comprises 16 residues. The CDR3 region is CASSQGTGGPSDEQFF. The CDR3 DNA reads TGTGCCAGCAGCCAAGGGACAGGGGGCCCTTCGGATGAGCAGTTCTTC.

This clone was seen repeatedly, ten times or more. The chain combines TRBV15 with TRBJ2-5; D uncertain. The germline V gene encodes CDR1 LNHNV and CDR2 YYDKDF (reference sequence). The CDR3 totals 12 residues. V shed 2 bases and J shed 2 bases, with 3 bases lying between them. The CDR3 DNA sequence: TGTGCCACCAGCAGACCACAAGAGACCCAGTACTTC. It yields the protein CATSRPQETQYF.

This clone has ten or more counts. The chain joins TRBV2 to TRBJ2-3; D gene uncertain. Trimming cost V 5 bases and J 4 bases, with 13 bases left between them. CDR1 is SNHLY, CDR2 FYNNEI, per germline. This CDR3 region has 14 residues. The CDR3: CASSIPRDADTQYF. For the CDR3, the DNA is TGTGCCAGCAGTATCCCTAGAGATGCAGATACGCAGTATTTT. The entire variable domain, with the rest obtained from reference TRBV2 and TRBJ2-3, is as follows: EPEVTQTPSHQVTQMGQEVILRCVPISNHLYFYWYRQILGQKVEFLVSFYNNEISEKSEIFDDQFSVERPDGSNFTLKIRSTKLEDSAMYFCASSIPRDADTQYFGPGTRLTVL.

Ten or more counts support this clone. This sequence joins TRBV12-5 and TRBJ2-7; no firm D call. CDR3 length: 11 residues. With 2 bases removed from V and 3 bases from J, the gap between germline ends came to 2 bases. The germline V gene encodes CDR1 LGHNT and CDR2 FRNRAP. The CDR3 DNA sequence: TGTGCTAGTGGTTTGAACTACGAGCAGTACTTC. Residues: CASGLNYEQYF.

By share of the sample, this clone is medium-sized (0.01 to 0.1%). This chain links TRBV6-1 with TRBJ1-2, with a tentative D call TRBD1 (6 bases). The CDR3 runs 16 residues. The germline V gene encodes CDR1 MNHNS and CDR2 SASEGT. V shed 6 bases and J shed 4 bases, with 21 bases lying between them. The CDR3 region is CASRKGLWGAGYGYTF. The CDR3 coding sequence is TGTGCCAGCAGAAAGGGCCTTTGGGGGGCGGGCTATGGCTACACCTTC.

This clone appeared many times. The chain carries TRBV4-2 and TRBJ2-7; possibly TRBD1 or TRBD2 for D (5 bases each). The CDR3 spans 13 residues. V lost 0 bases and J lost 6, with 9 bases in between. Germline CDR1 and CDR2: LGHNA and YNFKEQ. The CDR3 bases are TGTGCCAGCAGCCAAGACGGGGCGGGCGAGCAGTACTTC. It codes for CASSQDGAGEQYF.

This clone was recorded many times. This chain uses TRBV11-3 with TRBJ1-2; D call uncertain. Per germline, CDR1 SGHNT and CDR2 YENEEA. With 5 bases removed from V and 0 bases from J, the gap between germline ends came to 13 bases. This CDR3 comprises 15 residues. CDR3: CASSPGRLTNYGYTF. CDR3 bases: TGTGCCAGCAGCCCTGGACGGCTAACTAACTATGGCTACACCTTC.

This clone was observed a handful of times. The rearrangement uses TRBV19 and TRBJ1-5, with 8 nucleotides matching TRBD1. This CDR3 contains 13 residues. Germline trimming cut 8 bases from V and 4 bases from J; bases unmatched to any gene: 4. Germline CDR1 LNHDA, CDR2 SQIVND (reference sequence). CDR3 coding DNA: TGTGCCAGTCGCGGACAGGGAAATCAGCCCCAGCATTTT. It specifies CASRGQGNQPQHF. The variable domain in full, with the rest retrieved from reference TRBV19 and TRBJ1-5, is DGGITQSPKYLFRKEGQNVTLSCEQNLNHDAMYWYRQDPGQGLRLIYYSQIVNDFQKGDIAEGYSVSREKKESFPLTVTSAQKNPTAFYLCASRGQGNQPQHFGDGTRLSIL.

This clone occurred many times. V gene TRBV7-8 combines with J gene TRBJ2-3, with D hard to call. Trimming stripped 2 bases from V and 4 bases from J, with 10 bases between. Germline CDR1 SGHVS, CDR2 FQNEAQ. The CDR3 length is 14 residues. CDR3 sequence (DNA): TGTGCCAGCAGCTTAAGGGTGGAAGCAGATACGCAGTATTTT. It encodes CASSLRVEADTQYF.

This clone was detected only a few times. Just one base apart from a much larger clone, this may be a read error. V usage is TRBV10-3 and J usage is TRBJ2-7; tentatively, D is TRBD2 (5 bases). The ends were cut back, 0 bases at V and 5 bases at J, with 8 bases in the middle. In germline, CDR1 is ENHRY, CDR2 SYGVKD. The CDR3 loop spans 13 amino acids. CDR3 bases: TGTGCCATCAGTGAGTCTGGGGAGAACGAGCAGTACTTC. Amino acids: CAISESGENEQYF.

The sample holds many counts of this clone. The genes are TRBV27 and TRBJ1-1; D gene ambiguous. The ends were cut back, 7 bases at V and 1 base at J, with 13 bases in the middle. Germline CDR1 reads MNHEY; CDR2 reads SMNVEV (reference sequence). The CDR3 length is 14 residues. CDR3 sequence: CASTSDLQNTEAFF. Here the CDR3 DNA reads TGTGCCAGCACCTCTGACCTTCAGAACACTGAAGCTTTCTTT.

This clone is a singleton in its sample. The chain employs TRBV4-3 and TRBJ1-2, with D hard to call. This CDR3 is 17 amino acids long. V lost 0 bases to trimming and J lost 4 bases, with 18 bases between them. CDR1 is LGHNA and CDR2 is YSLEER in the germline V gene. CDR3 sequence: CASSQDIRGQRVYGYTF. For the CDR3, the DNA is TGCGCCAGCAGCCAAGATATTCGGGGTCAGCGTGTCTATGGCTACACCTTC.

On this clone itself: Compared with germline, one end of the junction differs, possibly owing to a read error. The chain couples TRBV6-6 to TRBJ1-3; D uncertain. The germline V gene encodes CDR1 MNHNY and CDR2 SVGAGI (reference sequence). The CDR3 is 15 residues long. The CDR3 sequence: CASSHSFRSGNAIYF. CDR3 in DNA: TGTGCCAGCAGTCACTCCTTCCGCTCTGGAAACGCCATATATTTT.

This clone has ten or more counts. The CDR3 loop reads CASSLDGSGRYNEQFF. In DNA, the CDR3 is TGCGCCAGCAGCTTGGATGGTAGCGGTCGCTACAATGAGCAGTTCTTC. The chain carries TRBV5-1 and TRBJ2-1, with D perhaps TRBD2 (6 bases). Trimming left V 0 bases short and J 3 bases short, with 13 bases between. The CDR3 contains 16 residues. The V gene's germline CDR1 is SGHRS and CDR2 YFSETQ.

This clone was observed many times. The V call is TRBV7-2, the J call TRBJ1-1, with unresolved D. Trimming took 6 bases from V and 1 from J, leaving 9 bases between them. Germline loops: CDR1 SGHTA, CDR2 FQGNSA. This CDR3 region has 13 residues. Here the CDR3 reads CASRTDGNTEAFF. In DNA, the CDR3 is TGTGCCAGCAGGACGGACGGGAACACTGAAGCTTTCTTT. Using reference TRBV7-2 and TRBJ1-1 for the parts outside the CDR3, the full variable domain is GAGVSQSPSNKVTEKGKDVELRCDPISGHTALYWYRQSLGQGLEFLIYFQGNSAPDKSGLPSDRFSAERTGGSVSTLTIQRTQQEDSAVYLCASRTDGNTEAFFGQGTRLTVV.

The V call is TRBV7-9, the J call TRBJ2-1; 8 bases fit TRBD2. This CDR3 has 11 residues. Per the germline V gene, CDR1 is SEHNR and CDR2 is FQNEAQ (reference sequence). Here the CDR3 reads CASGSSYEQFF. DNA for the CDR3: TGTGCGAGCGGGAGCTCCTATGAGCAGTTCTTC. Full variable domain (rest looked up from reference TRBV7-9 and TRBJ2-1): DTGVSQNPRHKITKRGQNVTFRCDPISEHNRLYWYRQTLGQGPEFLTYFQNEAQLEKSRLLSDRFSAERPKGSFSTLEIQRTEQGDSAMYLCASGSSYEQFFGPGTRLTVL.

This clone was detected only a few times. A read error is possible here, since a much larger clone lies one base away. Other nucleotide sequences from this sample produce the same CDR3. V is TRBV7-2 and J is TRBJ1-2; D is ambiguous. CDR1 and CDR2 from the germline V gene are SGHTA and FQGNSA. The CDR3 contains 13 residues. V was pared by 6 bases and J by 8 bases, with 16 bases between. The CDR3 bases are TGTGCCAGCAGTTCTACCCCGACGGGAGGCTACACCTTC. It specifies CASSSTPTGGYTF.

Judged by abundance, this clone is medium-sized. The chain recombines TRBV6-5 with TRBJ2-7; D is ambiguous. V was trimmed by 0 bases and J by 6 bases, leaving 9 bases between them. Germline CDR1 MNHEY, CDR2 SVGAGI. The CDR3 totals 13 residues. The CDR3 coding sequence is TGTGCCAGCAGTTACTCGAAGGCCCTCGAGCAGTACTTC. It translates to CASSYSKALEQYF.

About this clone: A read error is likely, as this CDR3 ends without the conserved phenylalanine or tryptophan. It is unclear where the CDR3 begins or ends on the DNA, so no DNA is shown, and the CDR3 is as TCRdb lists it. The chain uses TRBV11-2 and TRBJ1-1. Germline V gene data show CDR1 as SGHAT and CDR2 as FQNNGV. The CDR3 has 16 residues if both end residues are counted. CDR3 residues: CASSLVPGRPNSEPFL.

On this clone itself: At one of its ends the junction is not consistent with the germline gene, which may arise from a read error. This chain links TRBV20-1 with TRBJ1-1; D gene unclear. The CDR3 sequence is 10 residues long. In germline, CDR1 is DFQATT, CDR2 SNEGSKA (reference sequence). CDR3 in DNA: TGCAGTGGTAGATATCTGGCAGCTTTCTTT. Its protein product is CSGRYLAAFF.

CDR3 amino acids: CASSQDLYLGQYF. The CDR3 nucleotides are TGTGCCAGCAGCCAAGATTTATACTTGGGGCAGTACTTC. The chain employs TRBV14 and TRBJ2-7, with D unclear. CDR3 length equals 13 residues. Germline V lookup: CDR1 SGHDN, CDR2 FVKESK. V lost 0 bases, J lost 9 bases, and 12 bases lay in between. The whole variable domain, filled in from reference TRBV14 and TRBJ2-7, reads EAGVTQFPSHSVIEKGQTVTLRCDPISGHDNLYWYRRVMGKEIKFLLHFVKESKQDESGMPNNRFLAERTGGTYSTLKVQPAELEDSGVYFCASSQDLYLGQYFGPGTRLTVT.